This T cell receptor beta chain is from a study of OX40 agonist ivuxolimab in advanced cancers. About the full investigation: Ivuxolimab, which targeted the costimulatory receptor OX40 (CD134), was an agonistic, fully human IgG2 monoclonal antibody. Intravenous ivuxolimab was administered to patients every 2 weeks at six dose levels: 0.01, 0.1, 0.3, 1.5, 3 and 10 mg/kg. Of the approximately 50 patients in dose escalation, 19 had hepatocellular carcinoma, approximately 15 had melanoma, 9 had renal cell carcinoma and 9 had head and neck cancer. In the dose-escalation cohort, approximately 83% of patients were male, and the mean age was around 60 years with a range of roughly 23 to 90. Patients were allowed to have had prior anti-PD-1, anti-PD-L1 or anti-CTLA-4 therapy, and about 40% of the dose-escalation patients had been treated with checkpoint inhibitors. Three dose-escalation patients achieved partial responses, one with hepatocellular carcinoma and two with cutaneous melanoma. Peripheral TCRbeta sequencing aimed to test whether ivuxolimab altered TCR sequence diversity and caused clonal T-cell expansion. The monotherapy dose-escalation portion (N = 52 patients) of the phase I ivuxolimab trial is reported in the paper. Here is what the overall study found, with its caveats: On average, CD8+ T cells showed more expanded clones than CD4+ T cells after ivuxolimab. Low levels of normalized T-cell clonal expansion were also seen in some patients who did not respond. Which antigens the clonally expanded peripheral T cells were specific for was not determined. Clonal expansion of both CD4+ and CD8+ blood T cells was observed from baseline to week 6 at doses 0.1 to 3.0 mg/kg. In partial responders in the 0.1-3.0 mg/kg groups, normalized peripheral clonal expansion was found to be among the lowest, especially among CD8+ T cells.

The trial excluded patients who had a history of autoimmune disease or who were on systemic immunosuppression. In every dose cohort, peripheral blood was drawn for TCR sequencing at baseline, cycle 4 day 1, and cycle 7 day 1. The samples were drawn from a first-in-human, open-label, multicenter phase I dose-escalation trial of ivuxolimab. Adults with locally advanced or metastatic melanoma, renal cell, hepatocellular, or head and neck squamous cell carcinoma were enrolled in the trial. Before TCR sequencing, CD4+ T cells and CD8+ T cells from peripheral blood were sorted into separate populations. V is pared back by 6 bases and J by 5 bases, with 16 bases lying between the germline termini. Via the germline V gene, CDR1 is ENHRY and CDR2 SYGVKD. Counted from cysteine to phenylalanine, this CDR3 has 14 amino acids. Here the CDR3 DNA is all that survives: 42 bases in frame from base 1. Concerning this clone itself: Its antigen is currently not known. Base quality data are lacking; no much larger clone is found one base away.

Genomic DNA was extracted from sorted cells for sequencing of the TCRbeta CDR3 region. TCRbeta CDR3 regions were sequenced using the immunoSEQ Assay. TCRdb holds this immuneACCESS table with in-frame rearrangements only. Some clones are missing; in checked studies, unresolved V genes explain under half, and the rest has no known cause. This sample holds just over 80,000 clones; roughly 87% were observed only once. The top ten hold roughly 0.33% of the sample. The sample here was CD4+ or CD8+ T cells sorted from blood, taken in a trial of the OX40 agonist ivuxolimab. This clonotype was obtained from an adult with an advanced solid tumor such as melanoma, head and neck, liver or kidney cancer. The chain links TRBV10-3 with TRBJ1-2; TRBD1 might be the D gene, on 6 matching bases. The sequence in DNA is TGTGCCATCAGCCCGGACAGAGGCAAGTATGGCTACACCTTC. It translates to CAISPDRGKYGYTF.